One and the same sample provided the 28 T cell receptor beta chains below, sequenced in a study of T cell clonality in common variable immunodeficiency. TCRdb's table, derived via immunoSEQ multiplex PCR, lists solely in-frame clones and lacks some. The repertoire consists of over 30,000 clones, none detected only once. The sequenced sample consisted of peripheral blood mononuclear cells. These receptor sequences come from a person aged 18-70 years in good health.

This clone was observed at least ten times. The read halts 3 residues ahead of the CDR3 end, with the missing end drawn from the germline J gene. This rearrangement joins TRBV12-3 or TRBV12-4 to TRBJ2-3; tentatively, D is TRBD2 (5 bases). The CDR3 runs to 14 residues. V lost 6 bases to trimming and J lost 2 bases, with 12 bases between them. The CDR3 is CASSPSGATDTQYF. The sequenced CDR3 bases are TGTGCCAGCAGCCCAAGCGGAGCCACAGATACG.

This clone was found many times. CDR3 sequence: CASSSGLESNEQFF. The sequenced CDR3 bases are TGTGCCAGCAGCTCGGGACTAGAAAGCAATGAG. The rearrangement joins TRBV6-2 or TRBV6-3 to TRBJ2-1; 8 nucleotides match TRBD2. Read data end 3 residues before the CDR3 end; the end is taken from the germline J gene. The CDR3 is 14 amino acids. CDR1 is MNHEY, CDR2 SVGEGT, per germline. The trim removed 6 bases at V and 6 bases at J, leaving 7 bases unmatched.

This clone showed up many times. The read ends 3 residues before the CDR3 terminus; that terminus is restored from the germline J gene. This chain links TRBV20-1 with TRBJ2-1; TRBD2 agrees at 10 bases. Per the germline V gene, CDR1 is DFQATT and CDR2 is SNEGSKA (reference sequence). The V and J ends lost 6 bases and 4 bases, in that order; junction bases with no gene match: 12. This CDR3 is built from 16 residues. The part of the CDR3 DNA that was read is TGCAGTGCACATAGCGGGAGGCCTGGGGCTTACAATGAG. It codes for CSAHSGRPGAYNE. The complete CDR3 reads CSAHSGRPGAYNEQFF.

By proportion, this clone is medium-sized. CDR3 bases read: TGCAGTGCTAGCGAGGGCGGGGGGACGGGCAATGAG. Translation: CSASEGGGTGNE. The complete CDR3 sequence is CSASEGGGTGNEQFF. This chain links TRBV20-1 with TRBJ2-1; 8 positions match TRBD2. The missing CDR3 end, 3 residues past where the read stops, is filled in from the germline J gene. J gave up 6 bases and V 3 bases, and 10 bases lay outside the gene matches. Germline values: CDR1 DFQATT, CDR2 SNEGSKA (reference sequence). This CDR3 has 15 amino acids.

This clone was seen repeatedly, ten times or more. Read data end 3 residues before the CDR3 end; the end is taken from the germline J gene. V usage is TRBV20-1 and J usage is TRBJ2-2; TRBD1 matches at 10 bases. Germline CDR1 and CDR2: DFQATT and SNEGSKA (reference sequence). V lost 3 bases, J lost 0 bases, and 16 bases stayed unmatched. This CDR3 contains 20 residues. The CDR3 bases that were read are TGCAGTGCTAGGACCACCTTCCTCCCTGGACAGGGGGCGAACACCGGGGAG. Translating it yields CSARTTFLPGQGANTGE. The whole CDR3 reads CSARTTFLPGQGANTGELFF.

CDR3 DNA (partial): TGTGCCATCAGTGAGAGGGACAGTCAAGAGACC. Amino acids: CAISERDSQET. The whole CDR3 is CAISERDSQETQYF. This chain joins TRBV10-3 and TRBJ2-5, with 7 bases lining up with TRBD1. The read comes to an end 3 residues before the CDR3 does, leaving the germline J gene to fill in the end. V shed 2 bases, J shed 2 bases, and the junction held 2 bases outside the gene matches. This CDR3 contains 14 residues. Germline CDR1 reads ENHRY; CDR2 reads SYGVKD.

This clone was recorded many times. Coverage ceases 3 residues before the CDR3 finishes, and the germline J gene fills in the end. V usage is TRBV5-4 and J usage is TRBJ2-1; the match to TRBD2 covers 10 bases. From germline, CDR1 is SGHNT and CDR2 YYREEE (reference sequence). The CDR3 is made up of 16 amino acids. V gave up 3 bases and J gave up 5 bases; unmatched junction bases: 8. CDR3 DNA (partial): TGTGCCAGCAGCTCCCAGCGGGGGGGCGGGCACAATGAG. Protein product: CASSSQRGGGHNE. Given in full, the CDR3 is CASSSQRGGGHNEQFF.

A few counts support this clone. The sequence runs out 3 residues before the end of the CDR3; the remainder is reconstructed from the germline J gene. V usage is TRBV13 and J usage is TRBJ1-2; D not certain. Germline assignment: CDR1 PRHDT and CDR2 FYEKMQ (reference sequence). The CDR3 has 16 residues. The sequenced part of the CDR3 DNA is TGTGCCAGCAGCTCCCCAACTAGCGGGAGTTACAATGAC. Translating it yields CASSSPTSGSYND. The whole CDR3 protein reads CASSSPTSGSYNDYTF.

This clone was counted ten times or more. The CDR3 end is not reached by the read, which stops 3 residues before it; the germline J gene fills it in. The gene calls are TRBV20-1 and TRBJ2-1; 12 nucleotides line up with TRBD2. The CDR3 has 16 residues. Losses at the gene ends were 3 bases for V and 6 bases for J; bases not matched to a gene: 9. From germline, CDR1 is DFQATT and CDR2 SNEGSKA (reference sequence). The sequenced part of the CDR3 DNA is TGCAGTGCTAGGCTAGCGGGAGGGCCGGGAGGCAATGAG. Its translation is CSARLAGGPGGNE. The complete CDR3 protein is CSARLAGGPGGNEQFF.

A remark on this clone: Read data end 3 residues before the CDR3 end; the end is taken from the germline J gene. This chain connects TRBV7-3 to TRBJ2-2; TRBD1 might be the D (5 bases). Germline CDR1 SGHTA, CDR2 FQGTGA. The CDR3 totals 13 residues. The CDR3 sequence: CASSSQGEFPLFF. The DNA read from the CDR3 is TGTGCCAGCAGCAGCCAGGGTGAATTCCCG.

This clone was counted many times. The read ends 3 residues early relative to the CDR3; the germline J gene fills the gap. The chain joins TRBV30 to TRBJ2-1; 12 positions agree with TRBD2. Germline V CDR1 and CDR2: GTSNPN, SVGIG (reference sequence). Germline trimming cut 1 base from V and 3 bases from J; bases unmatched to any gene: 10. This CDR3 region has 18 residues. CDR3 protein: CAWSGFSGLAGHYNEQFF. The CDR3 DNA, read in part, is TGTGCCTGGAGTGGGTTCAGCGGACTAGCGGGGCACTACAATGAG.

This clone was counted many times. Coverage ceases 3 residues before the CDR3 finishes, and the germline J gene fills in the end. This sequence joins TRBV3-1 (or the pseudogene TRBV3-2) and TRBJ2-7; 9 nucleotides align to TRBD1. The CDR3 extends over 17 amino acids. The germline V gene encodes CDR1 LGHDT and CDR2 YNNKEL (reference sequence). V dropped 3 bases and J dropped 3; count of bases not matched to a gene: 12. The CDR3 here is CASSQGQGGLEHYEQYF. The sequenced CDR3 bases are TGTGCCAGCAGCCAGGGACAGGGTGGTTTGGAGCACTACGAG.

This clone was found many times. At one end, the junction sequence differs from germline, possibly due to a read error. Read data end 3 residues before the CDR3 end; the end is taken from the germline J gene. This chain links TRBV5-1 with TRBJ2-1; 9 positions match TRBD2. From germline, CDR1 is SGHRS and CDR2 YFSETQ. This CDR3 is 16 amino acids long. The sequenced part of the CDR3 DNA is TGCGCCAGCAGCTCGGGACTAGCAGGCTCCCACAATGAG. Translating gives CASSSGLAGSHNE. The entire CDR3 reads CASSSGLAGSHNEQFF. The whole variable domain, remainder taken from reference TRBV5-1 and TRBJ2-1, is KAGVTQTPRYLIKTRGQQVTLSCSPISGHRSVSWYQQTPGQGLQFLFEYFSETQRNKGNFPGRFSGRQFSNSRSEMNVSTLELGDSALYLCASSSGLAGSHNEQFFGPGTRLTVL.

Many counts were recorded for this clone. The covered CDR3 bases are TGCGCCAGCAGCCAACAAGCGTTACAGGGA. Residues: CASSQQALQG. In full, the CDR3 reads CASSQQALQGLFF. The chain combines TRBV4-1 with TRBJ1-4, with D possibly TRBD1 on 6 matching bases. Read coverage stops 3 residues before the CDR3 terminus; the germline J gene supplies the remainder. Germline CDR1 MGHRA, CDR2 YSYEKL. There are 13 residues in the CDR3.

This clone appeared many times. The CDR3 bases that were read are TGCAGTGCTAGTCGGGACAGGGTGAGCTACAATGAG. This gives the protein CSASRDRVSYNE. The complete CDR3 protein is CSASRDRVSYNEQFF. The rearrangement uses TRBV20-1 and TRBJ2-1; TRBD1 aligns across 9 bases. The CDR3 end is not reached by the read, which stops 3 residues before it; the germline J gene fills it in. Germline CDR1 and CDR2: DFQATT and SNEGSKA (reference sequence). The junction had 6 bases not matched to a gene; V was cut back by 3 bases and J by 3 bases. The CDR3 consists of 15 residues.

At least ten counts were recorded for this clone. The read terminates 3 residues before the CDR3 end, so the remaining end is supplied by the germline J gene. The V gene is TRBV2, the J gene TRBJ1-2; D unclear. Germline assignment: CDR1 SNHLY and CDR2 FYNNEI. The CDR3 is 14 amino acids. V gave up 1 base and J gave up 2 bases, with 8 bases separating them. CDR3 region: CASSEGTGNYGYTF. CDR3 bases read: TGTGCCAGCAGTGAAGGGACGGGGAACTATGGC.

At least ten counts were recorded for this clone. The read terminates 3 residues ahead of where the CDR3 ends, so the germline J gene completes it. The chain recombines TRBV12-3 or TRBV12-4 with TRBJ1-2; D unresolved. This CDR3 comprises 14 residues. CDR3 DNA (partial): TGTGCCAGCAGTTCTCGGCAACTCTCGGTGCGG. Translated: CASSSRQLSVR. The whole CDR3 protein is CASSSRQLSVRYTF.

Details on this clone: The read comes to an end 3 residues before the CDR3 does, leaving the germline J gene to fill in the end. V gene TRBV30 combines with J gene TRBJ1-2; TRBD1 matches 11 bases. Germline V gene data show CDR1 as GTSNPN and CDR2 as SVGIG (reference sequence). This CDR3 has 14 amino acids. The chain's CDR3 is CAWSFGQGARDYTF. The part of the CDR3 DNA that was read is TGTGCCTGGAGCTTCGGACAGGGGGCGAGGGAC.

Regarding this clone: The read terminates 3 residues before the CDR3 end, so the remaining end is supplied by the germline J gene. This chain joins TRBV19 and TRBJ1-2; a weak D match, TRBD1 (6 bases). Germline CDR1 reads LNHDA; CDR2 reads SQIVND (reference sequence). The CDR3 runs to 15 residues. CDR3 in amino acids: CASSIAGTSSYDYTF. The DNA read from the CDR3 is TGTGCCAGTAGTATAGCGGGGACAAGTTCGTACGAC. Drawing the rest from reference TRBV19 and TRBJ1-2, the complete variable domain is DGGITQSPKYLFRKEGQNVTLSCEQNLNHDAMYWYRQDPGQGLRLIYYSQIVNDFQKGDIAEGYSVSREKKESFPLTVTSAQKNPTAFYLCASSIAGTSSYDYTFGSGTRLTVV.

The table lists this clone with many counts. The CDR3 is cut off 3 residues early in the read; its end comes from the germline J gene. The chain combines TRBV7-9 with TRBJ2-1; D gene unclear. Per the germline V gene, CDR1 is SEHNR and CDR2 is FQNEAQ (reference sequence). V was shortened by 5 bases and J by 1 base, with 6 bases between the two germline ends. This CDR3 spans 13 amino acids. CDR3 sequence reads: CASSTQSYNEQFF. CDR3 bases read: TGTGCCAGCAGCACACAATCCTACAATGAG.

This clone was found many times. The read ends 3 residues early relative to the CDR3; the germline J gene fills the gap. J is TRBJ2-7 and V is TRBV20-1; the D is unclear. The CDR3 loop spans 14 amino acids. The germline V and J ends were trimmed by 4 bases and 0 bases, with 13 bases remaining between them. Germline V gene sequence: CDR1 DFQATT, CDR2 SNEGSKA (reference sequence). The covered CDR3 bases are TGCAGTGCTAAAGTCGGCGGTGGCTCCTACGAG. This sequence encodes CSAKVGGGSYE. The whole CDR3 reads CSAKVGGGSYEQYF.

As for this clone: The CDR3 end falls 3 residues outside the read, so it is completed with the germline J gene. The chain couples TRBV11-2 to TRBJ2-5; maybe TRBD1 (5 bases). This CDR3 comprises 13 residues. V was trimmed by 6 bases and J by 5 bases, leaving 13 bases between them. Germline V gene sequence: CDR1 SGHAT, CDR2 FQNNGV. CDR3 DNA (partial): TGTGCCAGCAGTCTAGGGGTTGGGGAGACC. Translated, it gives CASSLGVGET. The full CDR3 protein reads CASSLGVGETQYF.

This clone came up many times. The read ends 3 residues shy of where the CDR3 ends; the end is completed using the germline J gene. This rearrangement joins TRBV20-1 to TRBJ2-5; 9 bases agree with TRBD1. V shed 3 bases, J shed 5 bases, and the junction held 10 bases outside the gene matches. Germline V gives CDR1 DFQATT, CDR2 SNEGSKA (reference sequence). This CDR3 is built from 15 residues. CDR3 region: CSASPGQGGGETQYF. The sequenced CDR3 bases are TGCAGTGCTAGCCCGGGACAGGGAGGAGGGGAGACC.

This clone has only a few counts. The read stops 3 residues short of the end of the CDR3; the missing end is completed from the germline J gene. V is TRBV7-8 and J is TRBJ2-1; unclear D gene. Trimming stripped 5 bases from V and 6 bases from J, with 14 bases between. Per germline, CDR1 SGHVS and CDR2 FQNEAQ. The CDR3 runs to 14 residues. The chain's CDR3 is CASSRIGSGNEQFF. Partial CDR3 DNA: TGTGCCAGCAGCCGTATAGGGTCCGGCAATGAG.

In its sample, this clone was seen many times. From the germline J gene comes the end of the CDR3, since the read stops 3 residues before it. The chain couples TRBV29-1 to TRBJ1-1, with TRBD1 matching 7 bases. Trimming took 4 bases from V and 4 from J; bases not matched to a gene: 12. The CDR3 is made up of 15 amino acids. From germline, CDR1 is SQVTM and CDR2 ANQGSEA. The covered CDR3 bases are TGCAGCGTTGTGGGGGCTAACAGGGGTGGCACTGAA. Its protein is CSVVGANRGGTE. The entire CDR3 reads CSVVGANRGGTEAFF.

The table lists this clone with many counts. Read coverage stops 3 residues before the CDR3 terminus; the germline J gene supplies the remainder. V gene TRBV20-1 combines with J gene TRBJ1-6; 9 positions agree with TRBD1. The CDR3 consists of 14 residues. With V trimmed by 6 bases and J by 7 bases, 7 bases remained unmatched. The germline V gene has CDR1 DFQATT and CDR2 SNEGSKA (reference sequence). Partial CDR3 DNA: TGCAGTGCAACGAGGACAGGGGTAAATTCACCC. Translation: CSATRTGVNSP. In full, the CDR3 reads CSATRTGVNSPLHF.

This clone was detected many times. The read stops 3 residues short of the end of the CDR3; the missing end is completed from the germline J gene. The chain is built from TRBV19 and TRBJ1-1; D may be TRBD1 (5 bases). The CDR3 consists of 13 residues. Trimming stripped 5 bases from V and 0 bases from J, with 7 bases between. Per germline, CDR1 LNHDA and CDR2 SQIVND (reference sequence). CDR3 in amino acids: CASSDRLNTEAFF. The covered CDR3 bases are TGTGCCAGTAGTGACAGATTGAACACTGAA. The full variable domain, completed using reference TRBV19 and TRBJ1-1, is DGGITQSPKYLFRKEGQNVTLSCEQNLNHDAMYWYRQDPGQGLRLIYYSQIVNDFQKGDIAEGYSVSREKKESFPLTVTSAQKNPTAFYLCASSDRLNTEAFFGQGTRLTVV.

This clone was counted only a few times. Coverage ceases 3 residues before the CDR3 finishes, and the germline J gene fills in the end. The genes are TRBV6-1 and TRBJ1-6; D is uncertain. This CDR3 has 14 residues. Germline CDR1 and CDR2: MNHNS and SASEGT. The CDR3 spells CASSEAADGPPLHF. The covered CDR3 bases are TGTGCCAGCAGTGAAGCTGCCGATGGCCCGCCC.